The source of this T cell receptor (beta chain) is a study of CD8 T cells in ankylosing spondylitis. Broader study findings: Clones tied to disease were said to be significantly enriched in matched ankylosing spondylitis synovial fluid.

V shed 0 bases and J shed 0 bases, with 6 bases lying between them. The germline V gene has CDR1 SGHRS and CDR2 YFSETQ. The CDR3 is 14 amino acids. Turning to this clonotype: What it recognizes is unknown.

From the 5' RACE reads, TCRdb called clonotypes with MiXCR, one entry per CDR3 protein. Among around 150,000 distinct CDR3 sequences, roughly 34% were seen once, and the ten largest hold about 6.3%. The sample comprised synovial fluid, either unsorted or a sorted T cell fraction (not recorded which). The chain employs TRBV5-1 and TRBJ1-2; D not certain. The clonotype was recovered from a male donor with ankylosing spondylitis. The CDR3 reads CASSLAMSNYGYTF. The CDR3 DNA reads TGCGCCAGCAGCTTGGCCATGTCTAACTATGGCTACACCTTC.